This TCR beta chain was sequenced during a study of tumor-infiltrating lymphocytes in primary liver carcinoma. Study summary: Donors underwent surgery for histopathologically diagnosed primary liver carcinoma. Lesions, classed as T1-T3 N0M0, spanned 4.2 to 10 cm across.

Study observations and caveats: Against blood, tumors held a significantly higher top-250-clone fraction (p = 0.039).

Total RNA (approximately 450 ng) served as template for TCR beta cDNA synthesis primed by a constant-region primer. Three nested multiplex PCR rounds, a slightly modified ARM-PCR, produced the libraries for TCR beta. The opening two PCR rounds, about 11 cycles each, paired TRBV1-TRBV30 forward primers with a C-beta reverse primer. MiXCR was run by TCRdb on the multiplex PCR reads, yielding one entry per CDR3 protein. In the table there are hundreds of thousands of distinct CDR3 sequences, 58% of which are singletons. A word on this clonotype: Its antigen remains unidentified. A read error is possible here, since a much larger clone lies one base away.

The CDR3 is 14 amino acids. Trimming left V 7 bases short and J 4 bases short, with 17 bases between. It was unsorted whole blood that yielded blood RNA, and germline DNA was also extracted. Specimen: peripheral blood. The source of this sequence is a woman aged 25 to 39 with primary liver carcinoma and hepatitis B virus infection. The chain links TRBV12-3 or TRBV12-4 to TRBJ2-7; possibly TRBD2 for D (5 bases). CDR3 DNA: TGTGCCAGCACCCTTGAGGGTTCCGAATACGAGCAGTACTTC. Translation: CASTLEGSEYEQYF.